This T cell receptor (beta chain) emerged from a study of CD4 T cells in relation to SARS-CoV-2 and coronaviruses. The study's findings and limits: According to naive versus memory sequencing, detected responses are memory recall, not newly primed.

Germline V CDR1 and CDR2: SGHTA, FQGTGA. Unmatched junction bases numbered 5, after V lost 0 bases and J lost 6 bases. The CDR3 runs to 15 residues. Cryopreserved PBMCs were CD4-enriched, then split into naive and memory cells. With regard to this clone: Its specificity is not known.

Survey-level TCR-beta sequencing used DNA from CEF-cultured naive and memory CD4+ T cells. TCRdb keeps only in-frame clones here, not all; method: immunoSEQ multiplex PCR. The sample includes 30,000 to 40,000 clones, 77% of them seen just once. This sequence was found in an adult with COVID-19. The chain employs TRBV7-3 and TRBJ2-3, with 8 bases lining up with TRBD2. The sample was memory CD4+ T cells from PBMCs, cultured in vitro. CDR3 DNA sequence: TGTGCCAGCAGCTTAACACCGGGAGGGACGGATACGCAGTATTTT. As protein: CASSLTPGGTDTQYF.